Sequencing of this T cell receptor (beta chain) was carried out in a study of response to subunit inactivated influenza vaccine. The germline V gene encodes CDR1 SGHTA and CDR2 FQGNSA. The CDR3 length is 16 residues. This clonotype was recorded once. A read error may be the cause here, since a much bigger clone is one base away. TCRdb re-called the RT-PCR reads through MiXCR, storing one row per CDR3 protein. The sample records roughly 670,000 distinct CDR3 sequences, 12% to 15% being singletons. The starting material was PBMCs from blood, obtained approximately 15 days before vaccination. The chain links TRBV7-2 to TRBJ2-7, with TRBD2 identical over 10 bases. This sequence was found in a man aged 50-59 years who received an inactivated influenza vaccine. CDR3 sequence: CASSFDLAGVLGERYF. The CDR3 DNA sequence: TGTGCCAGCAGCTTCGACCTAGCGGGAGTTTTGGGTGAGCGGTACTTC.